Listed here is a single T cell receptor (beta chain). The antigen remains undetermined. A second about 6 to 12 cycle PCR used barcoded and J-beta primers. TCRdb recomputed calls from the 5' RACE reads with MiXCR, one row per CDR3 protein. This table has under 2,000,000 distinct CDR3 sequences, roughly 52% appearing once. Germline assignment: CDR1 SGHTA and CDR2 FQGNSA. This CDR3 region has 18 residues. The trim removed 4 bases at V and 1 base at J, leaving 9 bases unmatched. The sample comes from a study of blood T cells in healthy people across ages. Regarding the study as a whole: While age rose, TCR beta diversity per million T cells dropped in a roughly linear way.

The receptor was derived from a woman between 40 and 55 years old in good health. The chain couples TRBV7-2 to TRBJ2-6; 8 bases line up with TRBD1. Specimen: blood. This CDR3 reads CASSSPGQAFSGANVLTF. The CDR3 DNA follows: TGTGCCAGCAGCTCCCCGGGACAGGCTTTTTCTGGGGCCAACGTCCTGACTTTC.